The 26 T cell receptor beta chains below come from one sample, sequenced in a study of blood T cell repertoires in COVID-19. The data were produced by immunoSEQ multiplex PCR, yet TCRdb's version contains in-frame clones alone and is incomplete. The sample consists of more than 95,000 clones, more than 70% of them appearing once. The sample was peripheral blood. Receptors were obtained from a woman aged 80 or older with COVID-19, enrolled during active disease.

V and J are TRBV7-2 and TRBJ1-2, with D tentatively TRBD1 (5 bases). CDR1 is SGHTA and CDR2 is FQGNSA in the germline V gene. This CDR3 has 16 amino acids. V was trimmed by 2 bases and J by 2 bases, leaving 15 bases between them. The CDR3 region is CASSLRSGQVNYGYTF. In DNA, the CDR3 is TGTGCCAGCAGCTTAAGGTCTGGACAAGTAAACTATGGCTACACCTTC.

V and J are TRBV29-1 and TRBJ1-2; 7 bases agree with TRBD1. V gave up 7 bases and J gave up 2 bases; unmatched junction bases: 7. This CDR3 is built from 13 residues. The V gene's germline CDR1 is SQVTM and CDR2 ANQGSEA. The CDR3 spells CSAGDSSNYGYTF. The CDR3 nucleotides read TGCAGCGCTGGGGACAGTTCAAACTATGGCTACACCTTC. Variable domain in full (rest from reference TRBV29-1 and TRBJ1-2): SAVISQKPSRDICQRGTSLTIQCQVDSQVTMMFWYRQQPGQSLTLIATANQGSEATYESGFVIDKFPISRPNLTFSTLTVSNMSPEDSSIYLCSAGDSSNYGYTFGSGTRLTVV.

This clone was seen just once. The chain's CDR3 is CASSVRWDSSFYGYTF. The CDR3 nucleotides are TGTGCCAGCAGCGTACGCTGGGACAGTTCCTTCTATGGCTACACCTTC. This sequence joins TRBV9 and TRBJ1-2, with TRBD1 identical over 7 bases. Germline values: CDR1 SGDLS, CDR2 YYNGEE. The CDR3 is made up of 16 amino acids. V lost 1 base to trimming and J lost 4 bases; unmatched junction nucleotides: 10.

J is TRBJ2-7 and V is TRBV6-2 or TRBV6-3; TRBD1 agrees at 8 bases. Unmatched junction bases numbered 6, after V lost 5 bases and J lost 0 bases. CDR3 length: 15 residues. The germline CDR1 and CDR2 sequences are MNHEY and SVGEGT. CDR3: CASSGPGQDSYEQYF. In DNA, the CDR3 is TGTGCCAGCAGTGGACCGGGACAGGACTCCTACGAGCAGTACTTC.

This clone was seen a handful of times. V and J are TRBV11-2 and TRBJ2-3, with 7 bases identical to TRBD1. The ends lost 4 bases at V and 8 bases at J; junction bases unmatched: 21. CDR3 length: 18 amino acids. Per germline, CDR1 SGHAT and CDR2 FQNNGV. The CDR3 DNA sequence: TGTGCCAGCAGCTCGATTATTGGGACAGCCGCGCGGGTGCGTACGCAGTATTTT. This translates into CASSSIIGTAARVRTQYF.

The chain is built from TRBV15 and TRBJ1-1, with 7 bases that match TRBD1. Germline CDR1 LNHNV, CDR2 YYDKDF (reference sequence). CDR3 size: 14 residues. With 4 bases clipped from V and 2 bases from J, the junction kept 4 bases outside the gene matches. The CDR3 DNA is TGTGCCACCAGCACGGGGACAGAAAACACTGAAGCTTTCTTT. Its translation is CATSTGTENTEAFF.

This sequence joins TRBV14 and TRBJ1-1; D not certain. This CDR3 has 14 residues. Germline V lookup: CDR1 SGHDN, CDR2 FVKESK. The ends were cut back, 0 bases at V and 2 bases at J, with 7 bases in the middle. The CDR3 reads CASSQEAGNTEAFF. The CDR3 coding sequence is TGTGCCAGCAGCCAAGAGGCGGGAAACACTGAAGCTTTCTTT.

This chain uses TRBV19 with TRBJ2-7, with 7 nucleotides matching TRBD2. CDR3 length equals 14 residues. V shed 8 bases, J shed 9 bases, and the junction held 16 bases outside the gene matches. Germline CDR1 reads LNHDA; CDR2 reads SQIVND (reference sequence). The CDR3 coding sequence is TGTGCCAGTGGCTCTTCGTGGGAGGGCGATGGGCAGTACTTC. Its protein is CASGSSWEGDGQYF.

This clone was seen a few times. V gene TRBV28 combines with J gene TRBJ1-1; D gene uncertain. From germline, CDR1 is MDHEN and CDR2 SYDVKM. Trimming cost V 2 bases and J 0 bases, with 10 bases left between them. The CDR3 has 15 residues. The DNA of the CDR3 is TGTGCCAGCAGTTTAGTCGGCAGGATGAACACTGAAGCTTTCTTT. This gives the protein CASSLVGRMNTEAFF.

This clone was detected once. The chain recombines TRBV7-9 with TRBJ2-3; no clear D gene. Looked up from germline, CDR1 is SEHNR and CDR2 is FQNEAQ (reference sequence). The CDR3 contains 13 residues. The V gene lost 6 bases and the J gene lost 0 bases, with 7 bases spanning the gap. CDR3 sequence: CASRITSTDTQYF. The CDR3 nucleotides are TGTGCCAGCAGAATTACTAGCACAGATACGCAGTATTTT.

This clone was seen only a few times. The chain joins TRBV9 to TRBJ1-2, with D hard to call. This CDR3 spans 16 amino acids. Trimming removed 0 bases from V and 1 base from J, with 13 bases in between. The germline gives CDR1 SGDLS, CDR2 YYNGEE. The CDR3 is CASSVASGILNYGYTF. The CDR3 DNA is TGTGCCAGCAGCGTAGCTTCGGGGATACTTAACTATGGCTACACCTTC.

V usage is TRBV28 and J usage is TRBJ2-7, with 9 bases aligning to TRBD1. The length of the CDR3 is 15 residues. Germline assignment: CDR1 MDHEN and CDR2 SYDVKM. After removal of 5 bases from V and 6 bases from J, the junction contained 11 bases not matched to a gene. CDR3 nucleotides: TGTGCCAGCAGTCACCAAGCCGGGACAGGGCTCGAGCAGTACTTC. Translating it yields CASSHQAGTGLEQYF.

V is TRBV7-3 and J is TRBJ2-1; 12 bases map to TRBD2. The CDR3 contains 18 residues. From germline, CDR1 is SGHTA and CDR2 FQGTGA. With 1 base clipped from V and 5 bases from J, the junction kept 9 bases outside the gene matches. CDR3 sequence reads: CASSLMPSGRGPDNEQFF. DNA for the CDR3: TGTGCCAGCAGCTTAATGCCTAGCGGGAGGGGACCCGACAATGAGCAGTTCTTC.

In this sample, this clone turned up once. The CDR3 here is CASSIEQYYGYTF. The CDR3 DNA reads TGTGCCAGTAGTATCGAACAGTACTATGGCTACACCTTC. The chain combines TRBV19 with TRBJ1-2, with D unclear. V dropped 3 bases and J dropped 3 bases, with 8 bases sitting between them. This CDR3 is built from 13 residues. In germline, CDR1 is LNHDA, CDR2 SQIVND (reference sequence).

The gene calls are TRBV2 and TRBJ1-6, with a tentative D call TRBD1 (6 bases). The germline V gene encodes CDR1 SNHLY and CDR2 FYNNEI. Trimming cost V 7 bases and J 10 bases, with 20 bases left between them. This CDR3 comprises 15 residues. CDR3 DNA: TGTGCCAGCAACCCCGGGGGGGCGCGGTACTCACCCCTCCACTTT. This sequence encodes CASNPGGARYSPLHF.

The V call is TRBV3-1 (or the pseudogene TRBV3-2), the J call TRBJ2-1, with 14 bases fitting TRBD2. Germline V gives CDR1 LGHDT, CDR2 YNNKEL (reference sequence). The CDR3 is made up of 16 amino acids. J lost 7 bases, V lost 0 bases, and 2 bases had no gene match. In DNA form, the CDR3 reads TGTGCCAGCAGCCAAGAATGGACTAGCGGGAGGAATGAGCAGTTCTTC. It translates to CASSQEWTSGRNEQFF.

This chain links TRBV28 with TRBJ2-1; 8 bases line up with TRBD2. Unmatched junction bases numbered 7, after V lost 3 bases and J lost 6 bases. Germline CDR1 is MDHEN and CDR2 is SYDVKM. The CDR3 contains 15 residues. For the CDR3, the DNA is TGTGCCAGCAGTTTCGCGGGGGGCGCAGGCAATGAGCAGTTCTTC. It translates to CASSFAGGAGNEQFF.

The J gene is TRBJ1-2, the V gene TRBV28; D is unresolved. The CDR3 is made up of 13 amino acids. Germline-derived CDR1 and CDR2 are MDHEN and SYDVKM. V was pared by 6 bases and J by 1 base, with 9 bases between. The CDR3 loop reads CASRTEDNYGYTF. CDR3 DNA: TGTGCCAGCAGGACCGAGGATAACTATGGCTACACCTTC.

The CDR3 here is CASSRAGNNSPLHF. The CDR3 DNA reads TGCGCCAGCAGCCGGGCAGGGAATAATTCACCCCTCCACTTT. The rearrangement links TRBV4-3 to TRBJ1-6; D is perhaps TRBD1 (5 bases). V lost 4 bases and J lost 5, with 9 bases in between. The CDR3 spans 14 residues. Germline CDR1 LGHNA, CDR2 YSLEER.

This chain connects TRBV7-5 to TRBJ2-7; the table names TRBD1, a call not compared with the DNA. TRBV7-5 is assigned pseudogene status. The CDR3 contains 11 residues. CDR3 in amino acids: CARNPLQDRYF. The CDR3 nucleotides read TGTGCCAGAAATCCCCTCCAGGACAGGTACTTC.

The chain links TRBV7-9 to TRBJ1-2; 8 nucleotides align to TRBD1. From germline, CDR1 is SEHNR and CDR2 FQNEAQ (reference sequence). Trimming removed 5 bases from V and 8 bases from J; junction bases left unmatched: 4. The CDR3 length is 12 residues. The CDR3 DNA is TGTGCCAGCAGCACAGGGGGAAAAGGCTACACCTTC. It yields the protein CASSTGGKGYTF.

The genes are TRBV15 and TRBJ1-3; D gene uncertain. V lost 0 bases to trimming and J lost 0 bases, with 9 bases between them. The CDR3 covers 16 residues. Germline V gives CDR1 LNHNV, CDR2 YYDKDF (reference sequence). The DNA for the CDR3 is TGTGCCACCAGCAGAGATACTACCATCTCTGGAAACACCATATATTTT. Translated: CATSRDTTISGNTIYF. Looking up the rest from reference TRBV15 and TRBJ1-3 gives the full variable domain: DAMVIQNPRYQVTQFGKPVTLSCSQTLNHNVMYWYQQKSSQAPKLLFHYYDKDFNNEADTPDNFQSRRPNTSFCFLDIRSPGLGDTAMYLCATSRDTTISGNTIYFGEGSWLTVV.

CDR3 in DNA: TGTGCCAGCAGTGAACAGGGAGGGTCTGGAAACACCATATATTTT. This translates into CASSEQGGSGNTIYF. The chain uses TRBV6-1 and TRBJ1-3, with D possibly being TRBD1 (5 bases). This CDR3 comprises 15 residues. CDR1 MNHNS and CDR2 SASEGT come from the germline V gene. V lost 2 bases, J lost 1 base, and 9 bases lay in between.

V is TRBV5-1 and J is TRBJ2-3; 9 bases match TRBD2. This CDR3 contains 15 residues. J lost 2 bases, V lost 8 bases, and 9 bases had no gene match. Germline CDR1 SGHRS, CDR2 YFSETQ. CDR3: CASKNLAGYTDTQYF. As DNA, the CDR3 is TGCGCCAGTAAGAACCTAGCGGGGTACACAGATACGCAGTATTTT.

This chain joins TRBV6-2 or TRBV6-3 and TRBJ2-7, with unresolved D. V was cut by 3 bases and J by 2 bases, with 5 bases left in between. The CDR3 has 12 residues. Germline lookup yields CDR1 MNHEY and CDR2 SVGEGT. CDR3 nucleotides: TGTGCCAGCAGTTATCAGGCCTACGAGCAGTACTTC. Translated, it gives CASSYQAYEQYF.

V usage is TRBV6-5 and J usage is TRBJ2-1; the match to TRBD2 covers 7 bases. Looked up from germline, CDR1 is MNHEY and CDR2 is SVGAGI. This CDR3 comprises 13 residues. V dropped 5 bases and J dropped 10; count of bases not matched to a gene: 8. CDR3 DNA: TGTGCCAGCAGTCCGGACCCAGCGGGGGAGCAGTTCTTC. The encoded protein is CASSPDPAGEQFF.